This is a list of T cell receptor beta chains from one sample in a study of blood T cells in healthy people across ages. One entry per CDR3 protein results from TCRdb running MiXCR on the 5' RACE reads. The profile shows about 1.5 million distinct CDR3 sequences, 35% to 45% of them singletons. The source material was blood. The receptor source for this set is a woman younger than 35 in good health. CDR3s include the opening cysteine and the closing phenylalanine or tryptophan. Fields, in order: clone size, J gene, D gene, V gene, CDR3 protein, CDR3 DNA. D genes are given only for firm matches. For some rows the clone size is stated as once, few or many, or as a class when expanded; others skip it.

-,TRBJ2-7,-,TRBV7-8,CASSFQGGFNEQYF,TGTGCCAGCAGCTTTCAGGGGGGCTTTAACGAGCAGTACTTC
few,TRBJ1-2,-,TRBV5-1,CASSEGTSNYGYTF,TGCGCCAGCAGCGAAGGGACATCCAACTATGGCTACACCTTC
-,TRBJ1-5,-,TRBV3-1,CASSGTNSNQPQHF,TGTGCCAGCAGTGGGACAAATAGCAATCAGCCCCAGCATTTT
-,TRBJ2-7,-,TRBV7-9,CASSSTPGGHEQYF,TGTGCCAGCAGCTCAACCCCCGGGGGTCACGAGCAGTACTTC
-,TRBJ2-3,-,TRBV20-1,CSARVDDYTDTQYF,TGCAGTGCTAGAGTGGACGACTACACAGATACGCAGTATTTT
-,TRBJ2-3,-,TRBV4-3,CASSQDGLVTDTQYF,TGCGCCAGCAGCCAAGATGGCCTAGTCACAGATACGCAGTATTTT
-,TRBJ1-1,-,TRBV7-9,CASSGRGSPEAFF,TGTGCCAGCAGCGGTAGGGGGTCCCCTGAAGCTTTCTTT
few,TRBJ2-7,-,TRBV9,CASSPTGQYEQYF,TGTGCCAGCAGCCCAACCGGACAGTACGAGCAGTACTTC
-,TRBJ2-1,TRBD2,TRBV28,CASRRLAPEQFF,TGTGCCAGCAGAAGACTAGCCCCCGAGCAGTTCTTC
-,TRBJ2-7,TRBD1,TRBV29-1,CSVGRTGNYEQYF,TGCAGCGTCGGTAGGACAGGGAACTACGAGCAGTACTTC
-,TRBJ1-2,TRBD1,TRBV11-2,CASSSTFGTDYGYTF,TGTGCCAGCAGCTCCACCTTTGGGACAGACTATGGCTACACCTTC
few,TRBJ1-1,-,TRBV10-3,CAISETMNTEAFF,TGTGCCATCAGTGAGACGATGAACACTGAAGCTTTCTTT
few,TRBJ2-3,-,TRBV6-2/TRBV6-3,CASSYPNTQYF,TGTGCCAGCAGTTACCCGAATACGCAGTATTTT
-,TRBJ2-3,TRBD1,TRBV7-9,CASSYHSGQGAEDTQYF,TGTGCCAGCAGTTATCATTCGGGACAGGGGGCTGAAGATACGCAGTATTTT
-,TRBJ2-2,-,TRBV12-3/TRBV12-4,CASTVGSTGELFF,TGTGCCAGCACCGTGGGGTCGACCGGGGAGCTGTTTTTT
-,TRBJ2-1,TRBD2,TRBV11-2,CASSPQLAGGPVEQFF,TGTGCCAGCAGCCCCCAGCTAGCGGGGGGGCCAGTTGAGCAGTTCTTC
few,TRBJ2-3,-,TRBV6-6,CASRQDGGGSTDTQYF,TGTGCCAGCAGACAAGACGGGGGCGGTAGCACAGATACGCAGTATTTT
few,TRBJ1-2,-,TRBV29-1,CSVPSRGDYGYTF,TGCAGCGTTCCTTCCAGGGGTGACTATGGCTACACCTTC
-,TRBJ2-3,-,TRBV12-5,CASGTRHTDAQYF,TGTGCTAGTGGTACCAGACACACAGATGCGCAGTATTTT
few,TRBJ2-7,TRBD1,TRBV7-2,CASSLVGTGVGEQYF,TGTGCCAGCAGCTTAGTGGGGACAGGGGTCGGCGAGCAGTACTTC
-,TRBJ2-1,-,TRBV20-1,CSAPRGGDEQFF,TGCAGTGCCCCCAGGGGAGGTGATGAGCAGTTCTTC
few,TRBJ2-6,TRBD2,TRBV11-2,CASSFHPLKAGGPFGANVLTF,TGTGCCAGCAGCTTCCACCCACTTAAAGCGGGGGGGCCTTTTGGGGCCAACGTCCTGACTTTC
-,TRBJ2-1,TRBD1,TRBV24-1,CATSDHKTGLDNEQFF,TGTGCCACCAGTGATCATAAGACAGGGTTGGACAATGAGCAGTTCTTC
-,TRBJ2-3,-,TRBV18,CASSPREGALTDTQYF,TGTGCCAGCTCACCACGGGAGGGGGCCCTCACAGATACGCAGTATTTT
few,TRBJ2-3,-,TRBV25-1,CAASGTSTDTQYF,TGTGCCGCTTCTGGGACTAGCACAGATACGCAGTATTTT
-,TRBJ2-7,-,TRBV27,CASSLGGPNYEQYF,TGTGCCAGCAGTTTAGGCGGACCGAACTACGAGCAGTACTTC
few,TRBJ1-2,TRBD1,TRBV6-5,CASSYSGTGDYGYTF,TGTGCCAGCAGTTACTCCGGGACAGGGGACTATGGCTACACCTTC
few,TRBJ2-1,TRBD2,TRBV4-1,CASSQDRLGTSGGDEQFF,TGCGCCAGCAGCCAAGATCGGCTAGGGACTAGCGGGGGGGATGAGCAGTTCTTC
few,TRBJ2-7,-,TRBV10-3,CATGAYEQYF,TGTGCCACCGGGGCCTACGAGCAGTACTTC
few,TRBJ2-7,-,TRBV27,CASSPMPGHSEQYF,TGTGCCAGCAGCCCTATGCCAGGACACAGCGAGCAGTACTTC